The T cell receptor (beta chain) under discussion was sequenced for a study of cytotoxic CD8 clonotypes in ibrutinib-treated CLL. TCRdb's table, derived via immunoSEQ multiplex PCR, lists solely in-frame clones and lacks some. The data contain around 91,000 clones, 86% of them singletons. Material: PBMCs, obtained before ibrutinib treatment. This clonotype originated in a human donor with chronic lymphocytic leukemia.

CDR3: CASSYGGGETQYF. CDR3 nucleotide sequence: TGTGCCAGCAGTTACGGCGGTGGGGAGACCCAGTACTTC. V gene TRBV6-6 combines with J gene TRBJ2-5; D is uncertain. The CDR3 covers 13 residues. V was shortened by 2 bases and J by 5 bases, with 9 bases between the two germline ends. CDR1 is MNHNY, CDR2 SVGAGI, per germline (reference sequence).